The T cell receptor delta chain described here comes from a study of γδ T cells in repeated Plasmodium falciparum infection. Germline V gene sequence: CDR1 TSWWSYY, CDR2 QGS. This CDR3 contains 25 residues. Notes on this clone: A far larger clone lies a single base away; this is likely a read error. This same CDR3 is encoded by further DNA sequences in the sample.

TCRdb re-processed the multiplex PCR reads via CATT. The sample has 85,000 to 100,000 delta-chain clones, 0.75% to 1% seen once. Bulk repertoires came from Vgamma9/Vdelta2+ or Vdelta2-negative gammadelta T cells flow-sorted from PBMC. This clonotype originated in a pool of human donors (malaria-infected and uninfected, not separated). The sample taken for sequencing was gamma-delta T cells from blood. This chain joins TRDV1 and TRDJ1, with a weak D call TRDD3 (7 bases). TCRdb carries no J gene annotation; the J gene was assigned here by matching the DNA with germline. The CDR3: CALGDRGVWSFPLGQGVPRTDKLIF. DNA of the CDR3: TGTGCTCTCGGGGACAGAGGAGTTTGGTCCTTCCCACTGGGGCAAGGGGTTCCACGCACCGATAAACTCATCTTT.